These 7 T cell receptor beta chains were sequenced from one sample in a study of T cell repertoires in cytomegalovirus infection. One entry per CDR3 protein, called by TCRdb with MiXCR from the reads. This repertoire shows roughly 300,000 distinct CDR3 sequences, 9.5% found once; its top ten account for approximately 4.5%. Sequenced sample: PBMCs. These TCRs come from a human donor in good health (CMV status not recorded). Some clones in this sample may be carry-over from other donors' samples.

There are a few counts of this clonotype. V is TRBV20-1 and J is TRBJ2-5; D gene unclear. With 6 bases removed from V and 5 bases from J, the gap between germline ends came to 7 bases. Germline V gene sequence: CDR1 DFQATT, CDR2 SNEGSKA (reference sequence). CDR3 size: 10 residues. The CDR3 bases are TGCAGTGCCCATCTCGAGACCCAGTACTTC. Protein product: CSAHLETQYF.

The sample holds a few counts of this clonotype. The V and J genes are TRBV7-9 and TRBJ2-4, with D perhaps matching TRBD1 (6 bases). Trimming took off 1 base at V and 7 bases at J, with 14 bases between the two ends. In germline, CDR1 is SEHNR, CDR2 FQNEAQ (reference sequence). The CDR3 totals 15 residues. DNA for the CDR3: TGTGCCAGCAGCTTAGATTTGAACAGGGCGAACATTCAGTACTTC. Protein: CASSLDLNRANIQYF.

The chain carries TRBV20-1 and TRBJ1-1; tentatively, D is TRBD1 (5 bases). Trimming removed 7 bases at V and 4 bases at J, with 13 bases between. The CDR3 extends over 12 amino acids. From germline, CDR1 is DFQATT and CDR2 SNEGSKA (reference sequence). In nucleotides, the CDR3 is TGCAGTGGGTGGGGGGGAGGCACTGAAGCTTTCTTT. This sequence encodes CSGWGGGTEAFF.

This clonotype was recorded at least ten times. CDR3 residues: CASSSSTGNTIYF. In nucleotides, the CDR3 is TGTGCCAGCAGCTCCAGCACTGGAAACACCATATATTTT. The chain links TRBV7-3 to TRBJ1-3; D ambiguous. This CDR3 is 13 amino acids long. Germline loops: CDR1 SGHTA, CDR2 FQGTGA. V was shortened by 4 bases and J by 2 bases, with 6 bases between the two germline ends.

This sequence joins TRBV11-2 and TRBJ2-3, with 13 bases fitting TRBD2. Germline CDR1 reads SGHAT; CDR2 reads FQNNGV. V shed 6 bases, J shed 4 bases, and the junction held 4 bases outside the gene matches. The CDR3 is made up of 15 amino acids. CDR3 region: CASSATSGRADTQYF. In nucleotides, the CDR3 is TGTGCCAGCAGTGCTACTAGCGGGAGGGCAGATACGCAGTATTTT.

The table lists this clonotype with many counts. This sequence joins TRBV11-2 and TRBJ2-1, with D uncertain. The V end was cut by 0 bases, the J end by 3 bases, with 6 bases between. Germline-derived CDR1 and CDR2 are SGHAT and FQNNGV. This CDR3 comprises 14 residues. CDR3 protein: CASSLEHDYNEQFF. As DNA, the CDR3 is TGTGCCAGCAGCTTAGAACACGACTACAATGAGCAGTTCTTC.

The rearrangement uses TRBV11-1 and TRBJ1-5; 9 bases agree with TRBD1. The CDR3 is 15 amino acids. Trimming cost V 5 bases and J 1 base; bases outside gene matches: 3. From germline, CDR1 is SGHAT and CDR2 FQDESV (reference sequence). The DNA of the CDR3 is TGTGCCAGCAGCCGTGGACAGGGGAGCAATCAGCCCCAGCATTTT. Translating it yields CASSRGQGSNQPQHF.